The 9 T cell receptor beta chains in this list originate from one sample, sequenced in a study of blood T cell repertoires in COVID-19. Produced via immunoSEQ multiplex PCR; TCRdb's table is partial and in-frame only. The table has about 440,000 clones, roughly 87% seen once. The sequenced material came from PBMCs or T cells enriched from blood (not recorded which). The receptors originated from a woman younger than 35 with acute COVID-19.

The CDR3 DNA reads as TGTGCCAGCAGCGCCCAGGGGGTGGATCAGCCCCAGCATTTT. This codes for CASSAQGVDQPQHF. The genes are TRBV9 and TRBJ1-5; 7 bases map to TRBD1. Germline V gene lookup returns CDR1 SGDLS and CDR2 YYNGEE. This CDR3 has 14 amino acids. V was clipped by 3 bases and J by 5 bases; unmatched bases: 5.

V and J are TRBV28 and TRBJ2-1, with 16 bases identical to TRBD2. Germline lookup yields CDR1 MDHEN and CDR2 SYDVKM. The CDR3 sequence is 18 residues long. With V trimmed by 3 bases and J by 8 bases, 10 bases remained unmatched. Written as DNA, the CDR3 is TGTGCCAGCAGTTTCACCCTTGGGACTAGCGGGAGGGGCGATGAGCAGTTCTTC. Protein product: CASSFTLGTSGRGDEQFF.

The chain joins TRBV6-5 to TRBJ1-5; D is undetermined. The germline CDR1 and CDR2 sequences are MNHEY and SVGAGI. Trimming left V 6 bases short and J 7 bases short, with 16 bases between. The CDR3 runs to 14 residues. In DNA, the CDR3 is TGTGCCAGCAGATTGACGGGAAAACAGCAGCCCCAGCATTTT. Encoded protein: CASRLTGKQQPQHF.

The chain is built from TRBV7-2 and TRBJ2-4; tentatively, D is TRBD2 (5 bases). The V end lost 0 bases, the J end lost 8 bases, and 14 bases lay between the germline ends. Germline loops: CDR1 SGHTA, CDR2 FQGNSA. This CDR3 is built from 15 residues. This CDR3 is CASSLAGPIGDIQYF. For the CDR3, the DNA is TGTGCCAGCAGCTTAGCCGGACCAATCGGGGACATTCAGTACTTC.

The J gene is TRBJ1-6, the V gene TRBV21-1; TRBD1 reflects the table's D call only, with no check against the DNA. TRBV21-1 is recorded as a pseudogene. CDR3 length: 16 amino acids. The DNA of the CDR3 is TGTGCCAGCCAAGGACAGATCCTCTCCTATAATTCACCCCTCCACTTT. Encoded protein: CASQGQILSYNSPLHF.

CDR3 loop: CASRRDSNYGYTF. CDR3 bases: TGTGCCAGTAGGAGGGATTCTAACTATGGCTACACCTTC. The chain links TRBV19 to TRBJ1-2; D gene unclear. The CDR3 consists of 13 residues. Trimming removed 6 bases from V and 0 bases from J, with 8 bases in between. CDR1 and CDR2 from the germline V gene are LNHDA and SQIVND (reference sequence).

The chain is built from TRBV7-6 and TRBJ2-2, with 13 bases aligning to TRBD2. J lost 1 base, V lost 5 bases, and 7 bases had no gene match. The CDR3 contains 18 residues. Germline CDR1 and CDR2: SGHVS and FNYEAQ. CDR3 nucleotides: TGTGCCAGCAGCACCCTGGGACTAGCGGGAAAGAACACCGGGGAGCTGTTTTTT. Translated: CASSTLGLAGKNTGELFF.

The chain recombines TRBV11-3 with TRBJ2-2; 9 bases align to TRBD1. CDR1 and CDR2 (germline): SGHNT, YENEEA. Trimming at V came to 4 bases and at J to 4 bases, leaving 1 base not matched to a gene. The CDR3 covers 14 residues. The CDR3 DNA reads as TGTGCCAGCAGCTCGGGACAGGGCACCGGGGAGCTGTTTTTT. Its protein product is CASSSGQGTGELFF. The full variable domain, its missing parts supplied by reference TRBV11-3 and TRBJ2-2, is EAGVVQSPRYKIIEKKQPVAFWCNPISGHNTLYWYLQNLGQGPELLIRYENEEAVDDSQLPKDRFSAERLKGVDSTLKIQPAELGDSAVYLCASSSGQGTGELFFGEGSRLTVL.

The chain uses TRBV7-6 and TRBJ2-1; 13 nucleotides line up with TRBD2. The germline V gene has CDR1 SGHVS and CDR2 FNYEAQ. This CDR3 comprises 16 residues. With 5 bases clipped from V and 7 bases from J, the junction kept 8 bases outside the gene matches. The CDR3 spells CASSARPGLAGNEQFF. The CDR3 coding sequence is TGTGCCAGCAGCGCCCGTCCGGGACTAGCGGGAAATGAGCAGTTCTTC.